This T cell receptor (beta chain) was sequenced during a study of OX40 agonist ivuxolimab in advanced cancers. Study overall: Three patients, one with hepatocellular carcinoma and two with cutaneous melanoma, achieved partial responses.

Regarding this clone: The antigen is not known.

The V gene's germline CDR1 is SGHVS and CDR2 FQNEAQ. The V gene lost 5 bases and the J gene lost 6 bases, with 13 bases spanning the gap. The CDR3 has 14 amino acids. Only in-frame clones appear in the TCRdb table, and some are missing; sequencing was by immunoSEQ multiplex PCR. The table shows over 45,000 clones, with 70% to 80% occurring only once. Findings and limits, study-wide: The study found that CD8+ T cells averaged more expanded clones than CD4+.

The receptor comes from an adult with an advanced solid tumor such as melanoma, head and neck, liver or kidney cancer. V is TRBV7-8 and J is TRBJ2-2; D tentatively reads TRBD1 or TRBD2 (6 bases each). Sequences were derived from CD4+ or CD8+ T cells sorted from blood, sampled in a trial of the OX40 agonist ivuxolimab. The CDR3 DNA is TGTGCCAGCAGCCCGGAGGGGGGAGCCGGGGAGCTGTTTTTT. Amino acid sequence: CASSPEGGAGELFF. The whole variable domain, filled in from reference TRBV7-8 and TRBJ2-2, reads GAGVSQSPRYKVAKRGQDVALRCDPISGHVSLFWYQQALGQGPEFLTYFQNEAQLDKSGLPSDRFFAERPEGSVSTLKIQRTQQEDSAVYLCASSPEGGAGELFFGEGSRLTVL.